This T cell receptor beta chain was captured in a study of a mutant IDH1 vaccine in newly diagnosed glioma. Looking at the study overall: Sex distribution of treated patients was around 62% male and 37.5% female; mean age was about 40 years. Radiotherapy, temozolomide, or both had been given previously, and both were given to most.

Produced via immunoSEQ multiplex PCR; TCRdb's table is partial and in-frame only. The table includes tens of thousands of clones, approximately 87% detected once. This clone was recorded once. The antigen is not known. One end of the junction is discordant with germline, which a read error may explain. Specified time point: week 23, last vaccination. A single vaccine dose contained 300 ug of mutant IDH1 20-mer peptide, and topical imiquimod was used with it. The material was PBMCs, obtained from a glioma patient whose treatment included an IDH1 peptide vaccine. This TCR was recovered from a man aged 18-30 years with glioma.

This CDR3 is CATSRDGLAGGTKTGELFF. CDR3 bases: TGTGCCACCAGCAGAGATGGGCTAGCGGGAGGGACGAAGACCGGGGAGCTGTTTTTT. This chain links TRBV15 with TRBJ2-2; 12 bases match TRBD2. Per germline, CDR1 LNHNV and CDR2 YYDKDF (reference sequence). This CDR3 comprises 19 residues.